Listed here are 30 T cell receptor beta chains from one sample, sequenced in a study of radiotherapy plus CTLA-4 blockade in lung cancer. Only in-frame clones appear in the TCRdb table, and some are missing; sequencing was by immunoSEQ multiplex PCR. The sample includes approximately 85,000 clones, approximately 82% of them seen just once. Material: peripheral blood, obtained from a patient treated with radiotherapy plus ipilimumab. These receptor sequences come from a human donor with non-small cell lung cancer that progressed on radiotherapy plus ipilimumab.

The chain combines TRBV7-8 with TRBJ1-2; tentatively, D is TRBD1 (5 bases). V lost 1 base, J lost 8 bases, and 11 bases lay in between. Per the germline V gene, CDR1 is SGHVS and CDR2 is FQNEAQ. The CDR3 sequence is 13 residues long. The CDR3 bases are TGTGCCAGCAGCTTAGATCGTCAGGGCGGCTACACCTTC. It translates to CASSLDRQGGYTF. The full variable domain, with the rest looked up from reference TRBV7-8 and TRBJ1-2, is GAGVSQSPRYKVAKRGQDVALRCDPISGHVSLFWYQQALGQGPEFLTYFQNEAQLDKSGLPSDRFFAERPEGSVSTLKIQRTQQEDSAVYLCASSLDRQGGYTFGSGTRLTVV.

V is TRBV28 and J is TRBJ2-7, with D possibly matching TRBD2 (5 bases). This CDR3 region has 17 residues. Trimming removed 4 bases at V and 0 bases at J, with 19 bases between. CDR1 and CDR2 from the germline V gene are MDHEN and SYDVKM. The CDR3 DNA sequence: TGTGCCAGCAGTTCCCGTGGGCACGGGGTGAGCTCCTACGAGCAGTACTTC. It codes for CASSSRGHGVSSYEQYF. Full variable domain (remainder filled in from reference TRBV28 and TRBJ2-7): DVKVTQSSRYLVKRTGEKVFLECVQDMDHENMFWYRQDPGLGLRLIYFSYDVKMKEKGDIPEGYSVSREKKERFSLILESASTNQTSMYLCASSSRGHGVSSYEQYFGPGTRLTVT.

J is TRBJ2-5 and V is TRBV5-4, with 9 bases identical to TRBD2. The ends lost 6 bases at V and 5 bases at J; junction bases unmatched: 11. CDR3 length equals 15 residues. Germline CDR1 and CDR2: SGHNT and YYREEE (reference sequence). CDR3 region: CASKGREGLGETQYF. The CDR3, as DNA: TGTGCCAGCAAGGGGCGGGAGGGCCTTGGTGAGACCCAGTACTTC.

The CDR3 region has the DNA TGTGCCAGCAGCCAAGATCAAGGCATTATAAGGGACAGTGTTTTTGGCTACACCTTC. Translating it yields CASSQDQGIIRDSVFGYTF. This chain connects TRBV4-2 to TRBJ1-2; 7 bases match TRBD1. V dropped 0 bases and J dropped 7; count of bases not matched to a gene: 20. Germline CDR1 and CDR2: LGHNA and YNFKEQ. The CDR3 length is 19 residues.

This clone was observed a single time. This chain connects TRBV5-4 to TRBJ1-2; TRBD1 matches 7 bases. Trimming at V came to 0 bases and at J to 8 bases, leaving 10 bases not matched to a gene. This CDR3 is 15 amino acids long. Germline-derived CDR1 and CDR2 are SGHNT and YYREEE (reference sequence). The CDR3 sequence is CASSLGGVTGKGYTF. The CDR3 DNA follows: TGTGCCAGCAGCTTGGGGGGAGTGACAGGGAAGGGCTACACCTTC. Filled out from reference TRBV5-4 and TRBJ1-2, the complete variable domain reads ETGVTQSPTHLIKTRGQQVTLRCSSQSGHNTVSWYQQALGQGPQFIFQYYREEENGRGNFPPRFSGLQFPNYSSELNVNALELDDSALYLCASSLGGVTGKGYTFGSGTRLTVV.

V and J are TRBV5-5 and TRBJ2-7, with D perhaps matching TRBD1 or TRBD2 (5 bases each). The V end was cut by 0 bases, the J end by 7 bases, with 11 bases between. The CDR3 extends over 13 amino acids. Germline V lookup: CDR1 SGHKS, CDR2 YYEKEE (reference sequence). Here the CDR3 reads CASSLGDLAEQYF. As DNA, the CDR3 is TGTGCCAGCAGCTTGGGGGACCTCGCTGAGCAGTACTTC.

This chain links TRBV19 with TRBJ1-1; no reliable D call. The CDR3 consists of 16 residues. Looked up from germline, CDR1 is LNHDA and CDR2 is SQIVND (reference sequence). V was clipped by 5 bases and J by 5 bases, with 21 bases between them. In DNA form, the CDR3 reads TGTGCCAGTAGTCCTCGGGGAGACACTCTGGGGACTGAAGCTTTCTTT. Its translation is CASSPRGDTLGTEAFF.

The chain carries TRBV6-5 and TRBJ1-2; the D is unclear. The CDR3 loop spans 13 amino acids. With 2 bases removed from V and 0 bases from J, the gap between germline ends came to 4 bases. The germline V gene has CDR1 MNHEY and CDR2 SVGAGI. CDR3 in amino acids: CASSYRTNYGYTF. The CDR3 DNA follows: TGTGCCAGCAGTTACAGGACTAACTATGGCTACACCTTC.

The CDR3 is CASSQDPNRPSSYNEQFF. The CDR3 nucleotides read TGCGCCAGCAGCCAAGATCCCAATCGGCCGAGCTCCTACAATGAGCAGTTCTTC. The chain recombines TRBV4-3 with TRBJ2-1; no reliable D call. Per the germline V gene, CDR1 is LGHNA and CDR2 is YSLEER. Deletions cut 0 bases from V and 0 bases from J, with 15 bases between. This CDR3 region has 18 residues.

This rearrangement joins TRBV28 to TRBJ1-2, with 8 positions matching TRBD1. Trimming removed 10 bases from V and 3 bases from J; junction bases left unmatched: 7. Looked up from germline, CDR1 is MDHEN and CDR2 is SYDVKM. The CDR3 loop spans 13 amino acids. In DNA, the CDR3 is TGTGCCATCCAGACAGGGGAGCACTATGGCTACACCTTC. Translated, it gives CAIQTGEHYGYTF.

The chain is built from TRBV9 and TRBJ2-5, with D perhaps matching TRBD1 (6 bases). Germline values: CDR1 SGDLS, CDR2 YYNGEE. The CDR3 is 15 amino acids. V was shortened by 3 bases and J by 2 bases, with 14 bases between the two germline ends. The CDR3 DNA sequence: TGTGCCAGCAGCGCTACTGATGGACAGCAAGAGACCCAGTACTTC. It yields the protein CASSATDGQQETQYF.

The genes are TRBV7-2 and TRBJ2-5; 14 positions agree with TRBD2. Germline trimming cut 5 bases from V and 5 bases from J; bases unmatched to any gene: 16. CDR3 size: 19 residues. Germline V gene sequence: CDR1 SGHTA, CDR2 FQGNSA. The CDR3, as DNA: TGTGCCAGCAGCCCTGGACTAGCGGGGGGTTTCTTTCTGGATGAGACCCAGTACTTC. Translation: CASSPGLAGGFFLDETQYF. The complete variable domain, with remaining parts taken from reference TRBV7-2 and TRBJ2-5, reads GAGVSQSPSNKVTEKGKDVELRCDPISGHTALYWYRQSLGQGLEFLIYFQGNSAPDKSGLPSDRFSAERTGGSVSTLTIQRTQQEDSAVYLCASSPGLAGGFFLDETQYFGPGTRLLVL.

This chain links TRBV30 with TRBJ1-1; D remains unclear. The CDR3 spans 11 residues. Trimming stripped 4 bases from V and 1 base from J, with 4 bases between. The germline gives CDR1 GTSNPN, CDR2 SVGIG (reference sequence). CDR3 sequence: CAWNSNTEAFF. The CDR3 DNA reads TGTGCCTGGAATTCGAACACTGAAGCTTTCTTT.

This sequence joins TRBV4-3 and TRBJ2-4, with 9 bases that match TRBD1. With 3 bases clipped from V and 0 bases from J, the junction kept 12 bases outside the gene matches. Germline V CDR1 and CDR2: LGHNA, YSLEER. CDR3 length: 19 amino acids. The CDR3 here is CASSQEASGQGLAKNIQYF. For the CDR3, the DNA is TGCGCCAGCAGCCAGGAAGCCTCGGGACAGGGACTAGCCAAAAACATTCAGTACTTC.

The V and J genes are TRBV7-2 and TRBJ1-2; 9 nucleotides agree with TRBD1. V shed 5 bases, J shed 5 bases, and the junction held 6 bases outside the gene matches. Germline V lookup: CDR1 SGHTA, CDR2 FQGNSA. The CDR3 is 14 amino acids. The CDR3 region has the DNA TGTGCCAGCAGCCGCCAGACAGGGGGATATGGCTACACCTTC. It specifies CASSRQTGGYGYTF. The full variable domain, completed using reference TRBV7-2 and TRBJ1-2, is GAGVSQSPSNKVTEKGKDVELRCDPISGHTALYWYRQSLGQGLEFLIYFQGNSAPDKSGLPSDRFSAERTGGSVSTLTIQRTQQEDSAVYLCASSRQTGGYGYTFGSGTRLTVV.

This sequence joins TRBV11-1 and TRBJ2-2; TRBD1 agrees at 9 bases. This CDR3 comprises 16 residues. After removal of 6 bases from V and 4 bases from J, the junction contained 9 bases not matched to a gene. From germline, CDR1 is SGHAT and CDR2 FQDESV (reference sequence). This CDR3 is CASRRIQGATTGELFF. CDR3 nucleotide sequence: TGTGCCAGCAGACGGATACAGGGGGCGACCACCGGGGAGCTGTTTTTT.

The rearrangement uses TRBV5-6 and TRBJ2-5; possibly TRBD2 for D (5 bases). V lost 9 bases and J lost 0, with 12 bases in between. Germline lookup yields CDR1 SGHDT and CDR2 YYEEEE. The CDR3 is made up of 13 amino acids. The CDR3 DNA reads TGTGCCACCCCCGGGAAGTACCAAGAGACCCAGTACTTC. The encoded protein is CATPGKYQETQYF.

This clone showed up just a few times. The rearrangement uses TRBV6-1 and TRBJ1-1, with 7 positions matching TRBD1. The length of the CDR3 is 13 residues. The V segment lost 5 bases and the J segment 1 base; nucleotides outside the gene matches: 1. The germline CDR1 and CDR2 sequences are MNHNS and SASEGT. CDR3 sequence reads: CASSWDRNTEAFF. CDR3 coding DNA: TGTGCCAGCAGTTGGGACAGGAACACTGAAGCTTTCTTT.

This clone showed up just a few times. V and J are TRBV19 and TRBJ1-2; D remains ambiguous. Germline V gives CDR1 LNHDA, CDR2 SQIVND (reference sequence). This CDR3 spans 13 amino acids. V was trimmed by 4 bases and J by 5 bases, leaving 11 bases between them. CDR3: CASSRTGLYGYTF. The CDR3, as DNA: TGTGCCAGTAGTAGGACGGGCCTATATGGCTACACCTTC.

The V call is TRBV4-3, the J call TRBJ2-1; the D is unclear. The germline CDR1 and CDR2 sequences are LGHNA and YSLEER. The CDR3 has 13 residues. Trimming stripped 5 bases from V and 8 bases from J, with 13 bases between. Here the CDR3 reads CASSSRYRDEQFF. As DNA, the CDR3 is TGCGCCAGCAGCTCAAGATATCGGGATGAGCAGTTCTTC.

The chain carries TRBV4-2 and TRBJ2-5; a weak D match, TRBD2 (6 bases). This CDR3 is built from 14 residues. The germline gives CDR1 LGHNA, CDR2 YNFKEQ. The V and J ends lost 4 bases and 2 bases respectively, with 11 bases between them. The chain's CDR3 is CASSPSEGQETQYF. As DNA, the CDR3 is TGTGCCAGCAGCCCCTCGGAGGGACAAGAGACCCAGTACTTC.

The chain has TRBV14 and TRBJ2-5; the D gene could be TRBD1 or TRBD2 (5 bases each). Deletions cut 1 base from V and 4 bases from J, with 10 bases between. CDR3 length equals 14 residues. Germline lookup yields CDR1 SGHDN and CDR2 FVKESK. The CDR3 here is CASSQGSGGETQYF. The CDR3 nucleotides are TGTGCCAGCAGCCAAGGGAGTGGGGGAGAGACCCAGTACTTC.

The genes are TRBV9 and TRBJ1-3; TRBD1 matches 7 bases. The V gene end was trimmed by 0 bases and the J gene end by 11 bases; junction bases not matched to a gene: 11. Germline V gives CDR1 SGDLS, CDR2 YYNGEE. CDR3 length equals 15 residues. CDR3 in DNA: TGTGCCAGCAGCGTAGTCGGGGACAGTCCAGGGTCCATATATTTT. Its translation is CASSVVGDSPGSIYF.

The chain recombines TRBV10-3 with TRBJ2-1, with a tentative D call TRBD1 (8 bases). V lost 2 bases, J lost 1 base, and 12 bases lay in between. The CDR3 spans 16 residues. From germline, CDR1 is ENHRY and CDR2 SYGVKD. The CDR3 region is CAISENRGGSYNEQFF. The CDR3 DNA sequence: TGTGCCATCAGTGAGAACAGGGGGGGTTCCTACAATGAGCAGTTCTTC.

This chain uses TRBV27 with TRBJ2-7, with D perhaps matching TRBD2 (6 bases). CDR3 length: 14 amino acids. V was pared by 6 bases and J by 1 base, with 13 bases between. In germline, CDR1 is MNHEY, CDR2 SMNVEV (reference sequence). CDR3 DNA: TGTGCCAGCAGGCGGGGATCGGAATCCTACGAGCAGTACTTC. As protein: CASRRGSESYEQYF.

The chain has TRBV6-5 and TRBJ1-3; maybe TRBD1 (6 bases). There are 15 residues in the CDR3. CDR1 is MNHEY, CDR2 SVGAGI, per germline. The ends were cut back, 7 bases at V and 0 bases at J, with 13 bases in the middle. The DNA of the CDR3 is TGTGCCAGCAAAACCACAGGGCTCTCTGGAAACACCATATATTTT. It codes for CASKTTGLSGNTIYF.

The chain combines TRBV27 with TRBJ2-1; TRBD2 agrees at 11 bases. The CDR3 loop spans 16 amino acids. V trimming: 4 bases; J trimming: 2 bases; junction bases outside the gene matches: 4. CDR1 is MNHEY and CDR2 is SMNVEV in the germline V gene (reference sequence). The CDR3 region has the DNA TGTGCCAGCAGTTCCTATAGCGGGGGGGCCTACAATGAGCAGTTCTTC. Its protein is CASSSYSGGAYNEQFF.

This chain joins TRBV27 and TRBJ2-1; 14 bases match TRBD2. Losses at the gene ends were 5 bases for V and 7 bases for J; bases not matched to a gene: 4. The CDR3 has 15 residues. Germline V gives CDR1 MNHEY, CDR2 SMNVEV (reference sequence). The CDR3 nucleotides are TGTGCCAGCAGTCACGGGACTAGCGGGAGTAATGAGCAGTTCTTC. Translating it yields CASSHGTSGSNEQFF.

This clone was counted between two and nine times. At one of its ends the junction is not consistent with the germline gene, which may arise from a read error. The J gene is TRBJ2-7, the V gene TRBV9, with 11 bases lining up with TRBD1. The CDR3 has 15 residues. CDR1 and CDR2 from the germline V gene are SGDLS and YYNGEE. The CDR3 loop is CASSFGQGASYEQYF. The CDR3 coding sequence is TGCGCCAGCAGCTTCGGACAGGGGGCATCCTACGAGCAGTACTTC.

V usage is TRBV4-2 and J usage is TRBJ2-7; D is unclear. There are 15 residues in the CDR3. Trimming took 0 bases from V and 3 from J, leaving 12 bases between them. CDR1 is LGHNA and CDR2 is YNFKEQ in the germline V gene. The CDR3 DNA follows: TGTGCCAGCAGCCAAGATCTCGGGCAGCTCTACGAGCAGTACTTC. Translation: CASSQDLGQLYEQYF.